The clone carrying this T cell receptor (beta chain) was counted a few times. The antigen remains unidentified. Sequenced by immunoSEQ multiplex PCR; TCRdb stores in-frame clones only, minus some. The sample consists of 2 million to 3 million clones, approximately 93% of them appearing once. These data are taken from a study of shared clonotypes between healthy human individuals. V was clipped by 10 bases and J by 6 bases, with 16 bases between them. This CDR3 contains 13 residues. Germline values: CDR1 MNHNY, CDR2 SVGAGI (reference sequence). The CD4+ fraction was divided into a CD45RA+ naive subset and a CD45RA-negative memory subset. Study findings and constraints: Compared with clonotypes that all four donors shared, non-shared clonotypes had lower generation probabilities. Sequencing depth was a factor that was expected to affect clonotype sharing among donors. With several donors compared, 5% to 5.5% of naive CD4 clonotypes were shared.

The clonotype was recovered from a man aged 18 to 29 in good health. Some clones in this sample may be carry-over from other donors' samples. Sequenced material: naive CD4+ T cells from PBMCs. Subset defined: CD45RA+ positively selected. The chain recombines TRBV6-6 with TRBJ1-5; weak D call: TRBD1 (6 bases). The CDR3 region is CATTSGGLQPQHF. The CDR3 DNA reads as TGTGCCACCACCTCCGGGGGGCTTCAGCCCCAGCATTTT.